This T cell receptor (beta chain) originates from a study of Ad26.COV2.S vaccination and SARS-CoV-2 variants. Study findings and constraints: Total T cell responses were possibly underestimated by TCR breadth and depth analyses.

The CDR3 is 18 amino acids. Trimming at V came to 1 base and at J to 0 bases, leaving 5 bases not matched to a gene. Germline CDR1 is MNHNS and CDR2 is SASEGT. Documented treatment: roughly 18 received Ad26.COV2.S at low or high dose, single or two shots; roughly five received placebo; per-sample allocation not given. Sampling occurred on day 63 after the first vaccine or placebo injection. Ad26 vector vaccine expressed Wuhan-strain SARS-CoV-2 spike. Concerning this clone: Its target is unknown.

Profiled with immunoSEQ multiplex PCR; TCRdb holds only in-frame clones, not every one. Among some 640,000 clones, more than 70% were seen once, and the ten largest hold approximately 1.5%. Sequencing used peripheral blood, obtained in a trial of Ad26.COV2.S vaccine versus placebo. The sequence derives from a person between 18 and 65 years old who received the Ad26.COV2.S COVID-19 vaccine or a placebo. The chain is built from TRBV6-1 and TRBJ2-1, with 11 positions matching TRBD2. CDR3 sequence: CASSEGETSGSSYNEQFF. CDR3 DNA sequence: TGTGCCAGCAGTGAAGGGGAAACTAGCGGGAGCTCCTACAATGAGCAGTTCTTC.